The 16 T cell receptor beta chains given below trace back to one sample, sequenced in a study of blood T cell repertoires in COVID-19 (TCRdb year 2020). Library method: the immunoSEQ multiplex PCR assay. This immuneACCESS table, as held by TCRdb, lists in-frame sequences with V and J called but not all clones. Of the missing ones, under half trace to an unresolved V gene in checked studies; the others have no known cause. The sample table holds 250,000 to 350,000 clones, of which 70% to 90% were seen once. Jointly, the top ten make up just under 6.5% of the sample. The source material was peripheral blood. The source of these receptors is a woman between 50 and 59 years old with COVID-19, enrolled during active disease.

The chain has TRBV3-1 (or the pseudogene TRBV3-2) and TRBJ2-4; TRBD2 aligns across 8 bases. Per germline, CDR1 LGHDT and CDR2 YNNKEL (reference sequence). The CDR3 is 13 residues long. V shed 0 bases, J shed 10 bases, and the junction held 2 bases outside the gene matches. As DNA, the CDR3 is TGTGCCAGCAGCCAAGAGGCTAGCGGGATTCAGTACTTC. It yields the protein CASSQEASGIQYF.

The J gene is TRBJ2-7, the V gene TRBV24-1; D gene uncertain. CDR3 size: 15 residues. The V end was cut by 7 bases, the J end by 1 base, with 16 bases between. CDR1 and CDR2 from the germline V gene are KGHDR and SFDVKD. In nucleotides, the CDR3 is TGTGCCACCAGCCAAAAACATGATACATCCTACGAGCAGTACTTC. Translated: CATSQKHDTSYEQYF.

The genes are TRBV24-1 and TRBJ2-5, with TRBD2 matching 9 bases. Germline V gene sequence: CDR1 KGHDR, CDR2 SFDVKD. The CDR3 covers 19 residues. The V and J ends lost 0 bases and 3 bases, in that order; junction bases with no gene match: 13. CDR3 bases: TGTGCCACCAGTGATTTGGGGTCGGCTAGCGGGATCCTAAAAGAGACCCAGTACTTC. Translation: CATSDLGSASGILKETQYF.

V usage is TRBV9 and J usage is TRBJ2-2, with 10 bases matching TRBD1. Losses at the gene ends were 7 bases for V and 0 bases for J; bases not matched to a gene: 6. Per germline, CDR1 SGDLS and CDR2 YYNGEE. The CDR3 totals 16 residues. The CDR3: CASGTGALSNTGELFF. CDR3 sequence (DNA): TGTGCCAGCGGGACAGGGGCTTTATCGAACACCGGGGAGCTGTTTTTT.

The chain is built from TRBV11-2 and TRBJ1-5; the match to TRBD1 covers 7 bases. The CDR3 covers 14 residues. Germline V CDR1 and CDR2: SGHAT, FQNNGV. V shed 5 bases, J shed 4 bases, and the junction held 5 bases outside the gene matches. The CDR3: CASSGGTENQPQHF. The CDR3 DNA follows: TGTGCCAGCAGCGGAGGGACAGAAAATCAGCCCCAGCATTTT.

This clone showed up just once. The CDR3 coding sequence is TGTGCCAGCAGCCCCGACCGGGACAGGGACTATGGCTACACCTTC. Translated, it gives CASSPDRDRDYGYTF. This rearrangement joins TRBV7-9 to TRBJ1-2; 9 bases fit TRBD1. CDR3 length equals 15 residues. CDR1 is SEHNR and CDR2 is FQNEAQ in the germline V gene (reference sequence). V lost 5 bases and J lost 3; bases outside the gene matches: 7.

V is TRBV18 and J is TRBJ2-7; D unresolved. Germline lookup yields CDR1 KGHSH and CDR2 LQKENI. Trimming left V 2 bases short and J 5 bases short, with 7 bases between. The CDR3 consists of 12 residues. In nucleotides, the CDR3 is TGTGCCAGCTCACCAAAAGCCGACGAGCAGTACTTC. The encoded protein is CASSPKADEQYF.

The chain carries TRBV11-3 and TRBJ1-1, with 7 bases lining up with TRBD1. From germline, CDR1 is SGHNT and CDR2 YENEEA. V lost 1 base, J lost 11 bases, and 4 bases stayed unmatched. The CDR3 length is 12 residues. The CDR3 bases are TGTGCCAGCAGCTTAGTGGGGACAGAGGCTTTCTTT. Protein: CASSLVGTEAFF.

The rearrangement links TRBV19 to TRBJ2-7; TRBD2 matches 7 bases. CDR1 is LNHDA, CDR2 SQIVND, per germline (reference sequence). There are 15 residues in the CDR3. J lost 0 bases, V lost 1 base, and 3 bases had no gene match. CDR3 DNA sequence: TGTGCCAGTAGTATAGGCCTAGCGGTCTCCTACGAGCAGTACTTC. Translated, it gives CASSIGLAVSYEQYF. Full variable domain (missing parts from reference TRBV19 and TRBJ2-7): DGGITQSPKYLFRKEGQNVTLSCEQNLNHDAMYWYRQDPGQGLRLIYYSQIVNDFQKGDIAEGYSVSREKKESFPLTVTSAQKNPTAFYLCASSIGLAVSYEQYFGPGTRLTVT.

This chain joins TRBV19 and TRBJ2-2, with TRBD2 matching over 7 bases. CDR3 length: 14 residues. J lost 7 bases, V lost 5 bases, and 7 bases had no gene match. The germline V gene has CDR1 LNHDA and CDR2 SQIVND (reference sequence). CDR3 bases: TGTGCCAGTAGTCCCGCGGGCGGGAGCGGGGAGCTGTTTTTT. The encoded protein is CASSPAGGSGELFF.

This chain uses TRBV27 with TRBJ1-2; 9 bases match TRBD1. J lost 5 bases, V lost 5 bases, and 9 bases had no gene match. Germline V CDR1 and CDR2: MNHEY, SMNVEV (reference sequence). The CDR3 covers 15 residues. The CDR3 region is CASSPLDRGGYGYTF. For the CDR3, the DNA is TGTGCCAGCAGTCCCCTGGACAGGGGAGGTTATGGCTACACCTTC.

The V gene is TRBV19, the J gene TRBJ1-5; the match to TRBD1 covers 7 bases. Losses at the gene ends were 5 bases for V and 5 bases for J; bases not matched to a gene: 9. CDR1 and CDR2 (germline): LNHDA, SQIVND (reference sequence). This CDR3 spans 15 amino acids. CDR3 region: CASSFPVRGDQPQHF. The CDR3 DNA reads TGTGCCAGTAGTTTTCCCGTCAGGGGGGATCAGCCCCAGCATTTT.

Here the CDR3 reads CASSHNRAGGPYTGELFF. Written as DNA, the CDR3 is TGTGCCAGCAGCCACAACAGAGCGGGAGGGCCATATACCGGGGAGCTGTTTTTT. The genes are TRBV27 and TRBJ2-2; 10 bases are shared with TRBD2. The CDR3 loop spans 18 amino acids. The V segment lost 6 bases and the J segment 5 bases; nucleotides outside the gene matches: 15. Germline V gene sequence: CDR1 MNHEY, CDR2 SMNVEV (reference sequence).

The chain couples TRBV20-1 to TRBJ2-5; 7 bases match TRBD1. The CDR3 sequence is 11 residues long. J was trimmed by 5 bases and V by 6 bases; bases with no gene match: 3. CDR1 is DFQATT, CDR2 SNEGSKA, per germline (reference sequence). The CDR3 nucleotides read TGCAGTGCCGACAGGGCCGAGACCCAGTACTTC. Its translation is CSADRAETQYF.

The V and J genes are TRBV25-1 and TRBJ2-7; TRBD1 matches 12 bases. Germline V gene sequence: CDR1 MGHDK, CDR2 SYGVNS. The ends lost 4 bases at V and 4 bases at J; junction bases unmatched: 8. There are 16 residues in the CDR3. DNA of the CDR3: TGTGCCAGCAGTGGACCCGGGACAGGGGGCAAGTACGAGCAGTACTTC. Its translation is CASSGPGTGGKYEQYF.

The J gene is TRBJ2-3, the V gene TRBV28; no clear D. This CDR3 contains 12 residues. V was pared by 6 bases and J by 5 bases, with 9 bases between. The germline gives CDR1 MDHEN, CDR2 SYDVKM. Written as DNA, the CDR3 is TGTGCCAGCAGCCCCCATAGAGATACGCAGTATTTT. Amino acids: CASSPHRDTQYF.